This T cell receptor beta chain was captured by sequencing in a study of cytomegalovirus exposure and HLA in healthy donors. The germline V and J ends were trimmed by 4 bases and 8 bases, with 15 bases remaining between them. Germline CDR1 and CDR2: SGHDN and FVKESK. CDR3 length: 14 residues. Notes on the study in general: Roughly uniform sequencing depth across donors was assumed, possibly incorrectly.

Primers: 60 Vbeta forward and 13 Jbeta reverse. Produced via immunoSEQ multiplex PCR; TCRdb's table is partial and in-frame only. The sample totals more than 75,000 clones. With regard to this clone: What it recognizes is unknown.

Source material: PBMCs. V is TRBV14 and J is TRBJ2-1, with TRBD2 as a possible D gene (7 bases). The receptor's source is a man aged 45-65 years in good health and CMV-seropositive. The CDR3 DNA reads as TGTGCCAGCAGCCTAGGGGGGAGGGGCTATGAGCAGTTCTTC. It yields the protein CASSLGGRGYEQFF.